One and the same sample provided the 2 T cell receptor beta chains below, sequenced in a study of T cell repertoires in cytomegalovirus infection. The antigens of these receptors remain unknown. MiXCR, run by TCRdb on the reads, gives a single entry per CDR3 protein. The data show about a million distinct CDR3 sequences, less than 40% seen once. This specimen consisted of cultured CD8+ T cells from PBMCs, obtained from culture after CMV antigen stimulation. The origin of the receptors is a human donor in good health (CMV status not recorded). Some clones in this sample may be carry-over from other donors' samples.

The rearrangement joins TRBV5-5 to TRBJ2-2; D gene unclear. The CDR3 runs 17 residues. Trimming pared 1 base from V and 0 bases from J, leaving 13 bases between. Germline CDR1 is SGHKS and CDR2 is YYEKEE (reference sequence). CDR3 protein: CASSLPQAITNTGELFF. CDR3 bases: TGTGCCAGCAGCTTGCCCCAGGCAATTACGAACACCGGGGAGCTGTTTTTT.

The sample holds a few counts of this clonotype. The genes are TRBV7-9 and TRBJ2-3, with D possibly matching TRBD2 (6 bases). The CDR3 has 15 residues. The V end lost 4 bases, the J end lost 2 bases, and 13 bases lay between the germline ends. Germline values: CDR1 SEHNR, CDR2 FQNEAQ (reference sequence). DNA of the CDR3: TGTGCCAGCAGCTGGGGACTTGACTTCACAGATACGCAGTATTTT. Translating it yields CASSWGLDFTDTQYF.